The next 25 T cell receptor beta chains were all read from a single sample in a study of shared clonotypes between healthy human individuals. Naive CD8 cells lacked CD45RO, underwent positive selection for CCR7 and left out terminally differentiated effector memory CD45RA+ cells. Method: immunoSEQ multiplex PCR; TCRdb's copy keeps in-frame clones and lacks some. The repertoire holds hundreds of thousands of clones, with around 96% as singletons. The sample consisted of naive CD8+ T cells sorted from blood. Receptors were obtained from a woman aged 30 to 39 in good health.

CDR3 DNA sequence: TGTGCCAGCATCACCCTCCAGGGAGATGAACTTCATCAGCCCCAGCATTTT. As protein: CASITLQGDELHQPQHF. This sequence joins TRBV28 and TRBJ1-5, with a possible D match to TRBD1 (5 bases). This CDR3 spans 17 amino acids. Germline CDR1 is MDHEN and CDR2 is SYDVKM. Deletions cut 7 bases from V and 5 bases from J, with 24 bases between.

The chain employs TRBV10-3 and TRBJ2-2, with a possible D match to TRBD2 (5 bases). This CDR3 has 16 residues. The germline V and J ends were trimmed by 3 bases and 6 bases, with 17 bases remaining between them. CDR1 is ENHRY and CDR2 is SYGVKD in the germline V gene. This chain's CDR3 is CAISDPGVARPGELFF. The CDR3 region has the DNA TGTGCCATCAGTGACCCCGGGGTAGCAAGACCCGGGGAGCTGTTTTTT.

This chain links TRBV7-7 with TRBJ2-3, with D possibly being TRBD1 (6 bases). Deletions cut 1 base from V and 0 bases from J, with 14 bases between. The CDR3 totals 17 residues. From germline, CDR1 is SSHAT and CDR2 FNYEAQ (reference sequence). In DNA form, the CDR3 reads TGTGCCAGCAGCTTAGGGGGGCAGGGTGGGAGCACAGATACGCAGTATTTT. Translated: CASSLGGQGGSTDTQYF.

This rearrangement joins TRBV7-8 to TRBJ1-1; no firm D call. The germline V and J ends were trimmed by 0 bases and 1 base, with 15 bases remaining between them. The CDR3 contains 17 residues. Per the germline V gene, CDR1 is SGHVS and CDR2 is FQNEAQ. DNA of the CDR3: TGTGCCAGCAGCTTAGCGCCGAACGGCTGGGGGAACACTGAAGCTTTCTTT. Translated, it gives CASSLAPNGWGNTEAFF.

The rearrangement links TRBV9 to TRBJ2-1; D unclear. Between the trimmed V and J ends, which lost 0 bases and 5 bases, there was a span of 6 bases. CDR1 is SGDLS, CDR2 YYNGEE, per germline. The CDR3 sequence is 13 residues long. In nucleotides, the CDR3 is TGTGCCAGCAGCGTAGAACGCAACAATGAGCAGTTCTTC. Its protein is CASSVERNNEQFF. Variable domain in full (rest from reference TRBV9 and TRBJ2-1): DSGVTQTPKHLITATGQRVTLRCSPRSGDLSVYWYQQSLDQGLQFLIQYYNGEERAKGNILERFSAQQFPDLHSELNLSSLELGDSALYFCASSVERNNEQFFGPGTRLTVL.

The chain links TRBV2 to TRBJ2-3, with 9 bases identical to TRBD2. The CDR3 length is 15 residues. The ends lost 4 bases at V and 4 bases at J; junction bases unmatched: 6. Germline lookup yields CDR1 SNHLY and CDR2 FYNNEI. The CDR3 is CASSVVAGAADTQYF. Written as DNA, the CDR3 is TGTGCCAGCAGTGTAGTAGCGGGAGCCGCAGATACGCAGTATTTT.

The chain is built from TRBV7-8 and TRBJ1-4; the D gene is possibly TRBD1 (6 bases). Germline V gives CDR1 SGHVS, CDR2 FQNEAQ. Trimming cost V 8 bases and J 9 bases, with 19 bases left between them. CDR3 length: 14 residues. CDR3 protein: CASGGGLEGQKLFF. CDR3 in DNA: TGTGCCAGCGGAGGGGGATTGGAGGGACAAAAACTGTTTTTT.

The chain combines TRBV28 with TRBJ2-3, with D tentatively TRBD2 (5 bases). Germline lookup yields CDR1 MDHEN and CDR2 SYDVKM. Trimming shortened V by 3 bases and J by 1 base, and 11 bases separated the two germline ends. The CDR3 covers 15 residues. CDR3 DNA: TGTGCCAGCAGTTTTTCAGCGGACGGCACAGATACGCAGTATTTT. The encoded protein is CASSFSADGTDTQYF. Drawing the rest from reference TRBV28 and TRBJ2-3, the complete variable domain is DVKVTQSSRYLVKRTGEKVFLECVQDMDHENMFWYRQDPGLGLRLIYFSYDVKMKEKGDIPEGYSVSREKKERFSLILESASTNQTSMYLCASSFSADGTDTQYFGPGTRLTVL.

Details on this clone: The identical CDR3 is also encoded by other nucleotide sequences in the sample. The chain is built from TRBV5-4 and TRBJ2-1; D not certain. This CDR3 contains 11 residues. Germline V gene data show CDR1 as SGHNT and CDR2 as YYREEE (reference sequence). V gave up 0 bases and J gave up 9 bases, with 4 bases separating them. The CDR3 bases are TGTGCCAGCAGCTTGGTTAGTGAGCAGTTCTTC. Translating gives CASSLVSEQFF.

The chain combines TRBV27 with TRBJ2-2; D call uncertain. V was shortened by 5 bases and J by 0 bases, with 7 bases between the two germline ends. CDR3 length: 14 amino acids. Germline assignment: CDR1 MNHEY and CDR2 SMNVEV (reference sequence). CDR3 coding DNA: TGTGCCAGCAGTCCCACCACGAACACCGGGGAGCTGTTTTTT. It codes for CASSPTTNTGELFF.

The chain combines TRBV6-4 with TRBJ1-1; 8 bases align to TRBD1. CDR1 and CDR2 from the germline V gene are MRHNA and SNTAGT. The length of the CDR3 is 13 residues. The trim removed 9 bases at V and 1 base at J, leaving 4 bases unmatched. In nucleotides, the CDR3 is TGTGCCAGAAGTACAGGGGGGAACACTGAAGCTTTCTTT. This gives the protein CARSTGGNTEAFF.

The chain has TRBV30 and TRBJ2-5; either TRBD1 or TRBD2 may fit D (6 bases each). This CDR3 contains 14 residues. Germline V gene lookup returns CDR1 GTSNPN and CDR2 SVGIG (reference sequence). V shed 2 bases and J shed 5 bases, with 15 bases lying between them. The CDR3 reads CAWSSLGGRETQYF. The CDR3 DNA reads as TGTGCCTGGAGTTCGTTGGGGGGCCGGGAGACCCAGTACTTC.

The rearrangement uses TRBV4-2 and TRBJ2-7; 9 nucleotides match TRBD1. The CDR3 sequence is 16 residues long. After removal of 1 base from V and 3 bases from J, the junction contained 7 bases not matched to a gene. CDR1 and CDR2 (germline): LGHNA, YNFKEQ. In DNA, the CDR3 is TGTGCCAGCAGCCAAGGGCGGACAGGGGTGAGCTACGAGCAGTACTTC. Its protein product is CASSQGRTGVSYEQYF.

V gene TRBV4-1 combines with J gene TRBJ2-3; no clear D. The CDR3 sequence is 15 residues long. Germline V gene data show CDR1 as MGHRA and CDR2 as YSYEKL. Trimming took off 0 bases at V and 5 bases at J, with 12 bases between the two ends. The CDR3, as DNA: TGCGCCAGCAGCCAAGATCACGTACCTCTAGATACGCAGTATTTT. Protein sequence: CASSQDHVPLDTQYF.

The chain is built from TRBV7-9 and TRBJ1-2; no definite D call. Trimming removed 1 base from V and 4 bases from J, with 7 bases in between. Germline V lookup: CDR1 SEHNR, CDR2 FQNEAQ (reference sequence). The CDR3 runs to 13 residues. The CDR3 bases are TGTGCCAGCAGCTTAGAGGACTCCTATGGCTACACCTTC. Residues: CASSLEDSYGYTF.

With respect to this clone: The junction does not match germline at one end; this may be a read error. This chain links TRBV7-9 with TRBJ2-7; 11 bases are shared with TRBD2. The CDR3 runs 16 residues. Germline CDR1 SEHNR, CDR2 FQNEAQ (reference sequence). This CDR3 is CASSSGLAGIFYEQHF. CDR3 in DNA: TGTGCCAGCAGCTCCGGACTAGCGGGTATCTTCTACGAGCAGCACTTC.

The V call is TRBV19, the J call TRBJ1-4, with no clear D. Trimming stripped 5 bases from V and 7 bases from J, with 8 bases between. The CDR3 loop spans 12 amino acids. Germline CDR1 LNHDA, CDR2 SQIVND (reference sequence). CDR3 in amino acids: CASSPGAEKLFF. In nucleotides, the CDR3 is TGTGCCAGTAGTCCGGGTGCTGAAAAACTGTTTTTT.

This chain joins TRBV19 and TRBJ1-5, with D possibly matching TRBD1 (5 bases). The CDR3 covers 15 residues. Germline lookup yields CDR1 LNHDA and CDR2 SQIVND (reference sequence). Deletions cut 6 bases from V and 7 bases from J, with 19 bases between. The CDR3 loop is CASRVGAGIGQPQHF. As DNA, the CDR3 is TGTGCCAGTAGGGTCGGGGCGGGCATTGGGCAGCCCCAGCATTTT.

This clone was observed a single time. V is TRBV14 and J is TRBJ2-5; D ambiguous. CDR1 and CDR2 from the germline V gene are SGHDN and FVKESK. This CDR3 comprises 13 residues. V was shortened by 1 base and J by 5 bases, with 8 bases between the two germline ends. The CDR3 protein is CASSQVVWETQYF. Here the CDR3 DNA reads TGTGCCAGCAGCCAAGTGGTTTGGGAGACCCAGTACTTC.

CDR3 DNA sequence: TGTGCCAGCAGCCCCCCGGGACAGGGTCCCTACGAGCAGTACTTC. Translated: CASSPPGQGPYEQYF. This sequence joins TRBV7-2 and TRBJ2-7; TRBD1 matches 9 bases. The V gene end was trimmed by 5 bases and the J gene end by 2 bases; junction bases not matched to a gene: 7. The CDR3 is 15 amino acids. Germline CDR1 reads SGHTA; CDR2 reads FQGNSA.

This clone was picked up a small number of times. The chain is built from TRBV20-1 and TRBJ1-1, with D uncertain. Trimming removed 2 bases from V and 5 bases from J, with 6 bases in between. CDR3 length equals 11 residues. The V gene's germline CDR1 is DFQATT and CDR2 SNEGSKA (reference sequence). The CDR3 sequence: CSARSVTEAFF. The DNA for the CDR3 is TGCAGTGCTAGATCGGTGACTGAAGCTTTCTTT.

This chain links TRBV7-9 with TRBJ1-1; tentative D call: TRBD1 (6 bases). V lost 6 bases to trimming and J lost 2 bases, with 25 bases between them. CDR1 and CDR2 (germline): SEHNR, FQNEAQ (reference sequence). CDR3 length: 18 amino acids. CDR3: CASSQGFFVAGANTEAFF. The CDR3 nucleotides are TGTGCCAGCAGTCAAGGGTTTTTCGTGGCAGGGGCCAACACTGAAGCTTTCTTT.

To note about this clone: The same CDR3 also results from other DNA sequences found in this sample. V gene TRBV5-6 combines with J gene TRBJ2-7; no clear D gene. In germline, CDR1 is SGHDT, CDR2 YYEEEE. Between the trimmed V and J ends, which lost 0 bases and 3 bases, there was a span of 7 bases. CDR3 length: 13 residues. CDR3 nucleotides: TGTGCCAGCAGCTTGGTTCGGAGCTACGAGCAGTACTTC. It is translated as CASSLVRSYEQYF.

About this clone itself: Other DNA sequences of this sample code for an identical CDR3. The rearrangement uses TRBV28 and TRBJ2-7; no clear D. The V and J ends lost 6 bases and 3 bases respectively, with 6 bases between them. The germline CDR1 and CDR2 sequences are MDHEN and SYDVKM. CDR3 length equals 11 residues. CDR3 in DNA: TGTGCCAGCAGCAGCAGCTACGAGCAGTACTTC. Its translation: CASSSSYEQYF.

The genes are TRBV9 and TRBJ2-7; D assignment may be TRBD1 or TRBD2 (6 bases each). The germline V gene has CDR1 SGDLS and CDR2 YYNGEE. This CDR3 has 15 residues. With 4 bases removed from V and 4 bases from J, the gap between germline ends came to 18 bases. The CDR3 DNA sequence: TGTGCCAGCAGCCTGGGGGCGGGACTTGAATACGAGCAGTACTTC. It translates to CASSLGAGLEYEQYF.